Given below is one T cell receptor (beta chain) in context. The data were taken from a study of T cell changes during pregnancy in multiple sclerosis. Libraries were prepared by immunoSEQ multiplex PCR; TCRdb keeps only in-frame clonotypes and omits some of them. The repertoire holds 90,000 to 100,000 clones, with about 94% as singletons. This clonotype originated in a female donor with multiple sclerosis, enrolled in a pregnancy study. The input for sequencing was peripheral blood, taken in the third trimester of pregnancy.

CDR3 nucleotides: TGTGCCGCGAGGTCGGGACTCAACACCGGGGAGCTGTTTTTT. Its protein is CAARSGLNTGELFF. J is TRBJ2-2 and V is TRBV2, with D tentatively TRBD2 (6 bases). CDR1 is SNHLY, CDR2 FYNNEI, per germline. This CDR3 has 14 amino acids. V was trimmed by 11 bases and J by 2 bases, leaving 15 bases between them. The variable domain in full, with the rest retrieved from reference TRBV2 and TRBJ2-2, is EPEVTQTPSHQVTQMGQEVILRCVPISNHLYFYWYRQILGQKVEFLVSFYNNEISEKSEIFDDQFSVERPDGSNFTLKIRSTKLEDSAMYFCAARSGLNTGELFFGEGSRLTVL.